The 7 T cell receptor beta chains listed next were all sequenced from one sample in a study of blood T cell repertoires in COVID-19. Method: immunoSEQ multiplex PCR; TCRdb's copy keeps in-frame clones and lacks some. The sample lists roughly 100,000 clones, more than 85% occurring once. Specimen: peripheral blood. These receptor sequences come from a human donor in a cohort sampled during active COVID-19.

CDR3 region: CASSEELYEQYF. For the CDR3, the DNA is TGTGCCAGCAGTGAAGAGCTCTACGAGCAGTACTTC. The chain couples TRBV2 to TRBJ2-7; D gene uncertain. V was shortened by 1 base and J by 3 bases, with 4 bases between the two germline ends. Germline V gene lookup returns CDR1 SNHLY and CDR2 FYNNEI. There are 12 residues in the CDR3. Based on the CDR3 plus reference TRBV2 and TRBJ2-7, the full variable domain is EPEVTQTPSHQVTQMGQEVILRCVPISNHLYFYWYRQILGQKVEFLVSFYNNEISEKSEIFDDQFSVERPDGSNFTLKIRSTKLEDSAMYFCASSEELYEQYFGPGTRLTVT.

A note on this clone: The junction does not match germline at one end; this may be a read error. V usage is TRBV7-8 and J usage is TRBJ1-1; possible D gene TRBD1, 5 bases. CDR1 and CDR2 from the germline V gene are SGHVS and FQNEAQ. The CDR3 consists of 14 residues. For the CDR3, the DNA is TGTGCCAGCAGGTTAGACAGAACGAACACTGAAGCTTTCTTT. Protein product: CASRLDRTNTEAFF.

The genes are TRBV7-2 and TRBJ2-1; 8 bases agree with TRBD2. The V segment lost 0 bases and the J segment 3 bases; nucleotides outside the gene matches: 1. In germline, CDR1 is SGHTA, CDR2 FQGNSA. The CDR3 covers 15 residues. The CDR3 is CASSLASGVYNEQFF. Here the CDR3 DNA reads TGTGCCAGCAGCTTAGCTAGCGGGGTCTACAATGAGCAGTTCTTC.

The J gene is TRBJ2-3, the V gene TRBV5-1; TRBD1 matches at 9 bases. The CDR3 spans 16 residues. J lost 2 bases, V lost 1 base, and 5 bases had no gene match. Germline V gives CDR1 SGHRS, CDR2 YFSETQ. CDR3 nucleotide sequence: TGCGCCAGCAGCTTGCTCGGGACAGGGTTCACAGATACGCAGTATTTT. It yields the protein CASSLLGTGFTDTQYF.

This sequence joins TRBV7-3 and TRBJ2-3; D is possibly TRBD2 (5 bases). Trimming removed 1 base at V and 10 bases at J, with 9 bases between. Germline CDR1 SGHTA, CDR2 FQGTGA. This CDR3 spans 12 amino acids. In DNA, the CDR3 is TGTGCCAGCAGCTTAATAACCGGGGCGCAGTATTTT. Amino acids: CASSLITGAQYF. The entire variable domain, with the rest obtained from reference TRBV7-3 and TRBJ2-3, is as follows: GAGVSQTPSNKVTEKGKYVELRCDPISGHTALYWYRQSLGQGPEFLIYFQGTGAADDSGLPNDRFFAVRPEGSVSTLKIQRTERGDSAVYLCASSLITGAQYFGPGTRLTVL.

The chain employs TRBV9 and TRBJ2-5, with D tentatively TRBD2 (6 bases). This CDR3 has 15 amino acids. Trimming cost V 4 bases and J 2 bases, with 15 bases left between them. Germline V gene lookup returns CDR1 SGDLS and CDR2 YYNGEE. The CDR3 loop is CASSPDGSGQETQYF. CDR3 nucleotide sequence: TGTGCCAGCAGCCCCGACGGGAGCGGACAAGAGACCCAGTACTTC. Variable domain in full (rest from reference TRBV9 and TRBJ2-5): DSGVTQTPKHLITATGQRVTLRCSPRSGDLSVYWYQQSLDQGLQFLIQYYNGEERAKGNILERFSAQQFPDLHSELNLSSLELGDSALYFCASSPDGSGQETQYFGPGTRLLVL.

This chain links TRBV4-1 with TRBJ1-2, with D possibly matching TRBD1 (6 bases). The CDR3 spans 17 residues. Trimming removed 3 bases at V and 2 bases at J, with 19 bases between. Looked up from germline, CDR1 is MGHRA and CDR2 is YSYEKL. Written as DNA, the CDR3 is TGCGCCAGCAGCCACGGCCTGTACAGGGTGAAGAACTATGGCTACACCTTC. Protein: CASSHGLYRVKNYGYTF.